The rows below give T cell receptor beta chains drawn from one sample of a study of blood T cell repertoires in COVID-19. Repertoires were generated with immunoSEQ multiplex PCR, while TCRdb's copy carries only in-frame clones and drops some. The table has roughly 140,000 clones, more than 70% seen once; the top ten hold roughly 5.3%. Sequencing was done on a sample of peripheral blood. The receptors shown here come from a woman between 45 and 65 years old with acute or convalescent COVID-19. The CDR3 runs from the conserved cysteine through the conserved F or W.

cdr3_aa: CASRGTVNTGELFF
j_call: TRBJ2-2
v_call: TRBV28

cdr3_aa: CASSPTVPEQYF
j_call: TRBJ2-7
v_call: TRBV7-9

cdr3_aa: CASSDLTGHNYGYTF
j_call: TRBJ1-2
v_call: TRBV6-2/TRBV6-3

cdr3_aa: CASSVGAGRQETQYF
j_call: TRBJ2-5
v_call: TRBV9

cdr3_aa: CASSSGQGGFYGYTF
j_call: TRBJ1-2
v_call: TRBV28

cdr3_aa: CASSLLQGVGANVLTF
j_call: TRBJ2-6
v_call: TRBV5-1

cdr3_aa: CASSGQGATEAFF
j_call: TRBJ1-1
v_call: TRBV5-1

cdr3_aa: CASARGLPGQGTEAFF
j_call: TRBJ1-1
v_call: TRBV27

cdr3_aa: CASSLTGRQETQYF
j_call: TRBJ2-5
v_call: TRBV4-2

cdr3_aa: CASSPALAGGSDTQYF
j_call: TRBJ2-3
v_call: TRBV7-3

cdr3_aa: CASSVNTGYGYTF
j_call: TRBJ1-2
v_call: TRBV9

cdr3_aa: CASSYLTPGEKLFF
j_call: TRBJ1-4
v_call: TRBV6-6

cdr3_aa: CASSLGGVWGTEAFF
j_call: TRBJ1-1
v_call: TRBV7-8

cdr3_aa: CASSSQGRGGNFYGYTF
j_call: TRBJ1-2
v_call: TRBV7-3

cdr3_aa: CASSPPGTGHPAKLFF
j_call: TRBJ1-4
v_call: TRBV7-9

cdr3_aa: CSASRQGSVATEAFF
j_call: TRBJ1-1
v_call: TRBV20-1

cdr3_aa: CASRQGYGYTF
j_call: TRBJ1-2
v_call: TRBV6-5

cdr3_aa: CASSQGLSYEQYF
j_call: TRBJ2-7
v_call: TRBV4-3

cdr3_aa: CAWSWATEAFF
j_call: TRBJ1-1
v_call: TRBV30

cdr3_aa: CASSLGGLDTEAFF
j_call: TRBJ1-1
v_call: TRBV7-9

cdr3_aa: CASSYDRQGYRYGYTF
j_call: TRBJ1-2
v_call: TRBV6-5

cdr3_aa: CASSPGQRVEKLFF
j_call: TRBJ1-4
v_call: TRBV7-2

cdr3_aa: CASSQTDRPSPLHF
j_call: TRBJ1-6
v_call: TRBV6-5

cdr3_aa: CASSFRNTEAFF
j_call: TRBJ1-1
v_call: TRBV11-1

cdr3_aa: CASSQTGARSGNTIYF
j_call: TRBJ1-3
v_call: TRBV5-1

cdr3_aa: CASSFPVRDTQYF
j_call: TRBJ2-3
v_call: TRBV12-3/TRBV12-4

cdr3_aa: CAIPRLVASDTEAFF
j_call: TRBJ1-1
v_call: TRBV2

cdr3_aa: CASSYEIKLNTEAFF
j_call: TRBJ1-1
v_call: TRBV6-5

cdr3_aa: CASSGRDRTEGPQHF
j_call: TRBJ1-5
v_call: TRBV19

cdr3_aa: CASSPGLDPVEQYF
j_call: TRBJ2-7
v_call: TRBV28

cdr3_aa: CASSYSWAEAEAFF
j_call: TRBJ1-1
v_call: TRBV6-2/TRBV6-3

cdr3_aa: CASSFSDRGHSPLHF
j_call: TRBJ1-6
v_call: TRBV28

cdr3_aa: CASSDLGQGTNQPQHF
j_call: TRBJ1-5
v_call: TRBV19

cdr3_aa: CASSVGTSEAFF
j_call: TRBJ1-1
v_call: TRBV2

cdr3_aa: CASSRTGAEKLFF
j_call: TRBJ1-4
v_call: TRBV11-2

cdr3_aa: CASRETGAPNQPQHF
j_call: TRBJ1-5
v_call: TRBV6-5